This is a list of T cell receptor beta chains from one sample in a study of T cells in Graves' hyperthyroidism and ophthalmopathy. One entry per CDR3 protein, called by TCRdb with MiXCR from the multiplex PCR reads. The table lists about 380,000 distinct CDR3 sequences, roughly 13% of them singletons. The sequenced sample was blood. The receptors shown here come from a man younger than 45 with Graves' hyperthyroidism that later progressed to Graves' ophthalmopathy. CDR3s include the opening cysteine and the closing phenylalanine or tryptophan. The D gene is left open where the match is weak. A row's size may be missing; if present it is once, few, many or a size class.

clone size	V gene	D gene	J gene	CDR3 DNA	CDR3 protein
many	TRBV6-5	-	TRBJ1-4	TGTGCCAGCAGCCCTACTCGAGCCTCCTCAACTAATGAAAAACTGTTTTTT	CASSPTRASSTNEKLFF
many	TRBV5-6	-	TRBJ1-1	TGTGCCAGCACCCCAAACCGGGCCGCGAACACTGAAGCTTTCTTT	CASTPNRAANTEAFF
many	TRBV20-1	-	TRBJ2-1	TGCAGTGCACCGAAGGCCTCTCACGGGAATGAGCAGTTCTTC	CSAPKASHGNEQFF
many	TRBV2	-	TRBJ1-2	TGTGCCAGCGTTTACAGGGAAGTAGACTATGGCTACACCTTC	CASVYREVDYGYTF
-	TRBV11-2	-	TRBJ2-7	TGTGCCAGCAGCCCGGGGGGCACGGTAAACCATCGACCCTACGAGCAGTACTTC	CASSPGGTVNHRPYEQYF
many	TRBV19	TRBD2	TRBJ2-1	TGTGCCAGTAGTGCCCGGACTAGCGGGGGGGACAATGAGCAGTTCTTC	CASSARTSGGDNEQFF
-	TRBV20-1	TRBD1	TRBJ1-6	TGCAGTGCTAGCCGGGACAGGGGTAGATCGGATTCACCCCTCCACTTT	CSASRDRGRSDSPLHF
-	TRBV30	-	TRBJ2-1	TGTGCCTGGATGGGACCCTTTGGAGGTGAGCAGTTCTTC	CAWMGPFGGEQFF
-	TRBV6-5	TRBD1	TRBJ2-5	TGTGCCAGCAGTTGGAACTACAGGGGGCGGGAAGAGACCCAGTGCTTC	CASSWNYRGREETQCF
-	TRBV6-1	-	TRBJ1-3	TGTGCCAGCAGTGAATTTGGGGCTTCTGGAAACACCATATATTTT	CASSEFGASGNTIYF
many	TRBV6-5	TRBD1	TRBJ1-2	TGTGCCAGCAGTTACCGGAGGGACAGTGGCTACACCTTC	CASSYRRDSGYTF
many	TRBV5-1	-	TRBJ2-5	TGCGCCAGCACCCCTGCGGACAGTCCGTACTTC	CASTPADSPYF
many	TRBV12-3/TRBV12-4	-	TRBJ2-7	TGTGCCAGCAGTTGGGGAAACGAGCAGTACTTC	CASSWGNEQYF
many	TRBV7-2	-	TRBJ2-1	TGTGCCAGCAGCCTCTACCCATCCCGACAGTACAATGAGCAGTTCTTC	CASSLYPSRQYNEQFF
many	TRBV6-6	-	TRBJ1-1	TGTGCCAGCAGTTACGGGGCGGGGAACACTGAAGCTTTCTTT	CASSYGAGNTEAFF
-	TRBV15	TRBD1	TRBJ1-5	TGTGCCACCAGCCGAGGACTGGACAGGGTAGATCAGCCCCAGCATTTT	CATSRGLDRVDQPQHF
-	TRBV12-3/TRBV12-4	-	TRBJ2-1	TGTGCCAGCAGTCCCCCGGGGAGGCACTACAATGAGCAGTTCTTC	CASSPPGRHYNEQFF
many	TRBV20-1	TRBD2	TRBJ2-7	TGCAGTGCCAATTCGGGACTAGTCGACGAGCAGTACTTC	CSANSGLVDEQYF
-	TRBV11-1	TRBD2	TRBJ2-1	TGTGCCAGCAGCCGCGTAGCGGGGCTAAACAATGAGCAGTTCTTC	CASSRVAGLNNEQFF
-	TRBV6-9	-	TRBJ2-3	TGTGCCAGCAGTTATAGCTCACGATGGGGAGATACGCAGTATTTT	CASSYSSRWGDTQYF
once	TRBV12-3/TRBV12-4	TRBD1	TRBJ1-2	TGTGCCAGCAGTGTAGCCGGGACAGGGGGCGCAGGCTGCACCTTC	CASSVAGTGGAGCTF
-	TRBV11-3	TRBD1	TRBJ1-1	TGTGCCAGCAGCCCTCGACAGGGGGCCTCTGAAGCTTTCTTT	CASSPRQGASEAFF
-	TRBV5-4	-	TRBJ2-2	TGTGCCAGCAGCTTGTCCGGGGGTTGGACCGGGGAGCTGTTTTTT	CASSLSGGWTGELFF